This record looks at one T cell receptor beta chain sequence and its context. The data originate from a study of blood T cell repertoires in COVID-19. Libraries were prepared by immunoSEQ multiplex PCR; TCRdb keeps only in-frame clonotypes and omits some of them. The sample lists about 200,000 clones; approximately 94% were seen once. The Seattle site enrolled patients during active infection and followed them longitudinally. The sample consisted of peripheral blood. The TCR was taken from a man aged 25-45 years with COVID-19, enrolled during active disease.

CDR3: CAWFGTDNNYGYTF. CDR3 DNA: TGTGCCTGGTTCGGGACAGACAACAACTATGGCTACACCTTC. The rearrangement uses TRBV30 and TRBJ1-2; 7 bases match TRBD1. This CDR3 comprises 14 residues. Germline loops: CDR1 GTSNPN, CDR2 SVGIG (reference sequence). Trimming took 5 bases from V and 2 from J; bases not matched to a gene: 8. Full variable domain (missing parts from reference TRBV30 and TRBJ1-2): SQTIHQWPATLVQPVGSPLSLECTVEGTSNPNLYWYRQAAGRGLQLLFYSVGIGQISSEVPQNLSASRPQDRQFILSSKKLLLSDSGFYLCAWFGTDNNYGYTFGSGTRLTVV.